Included here is one T cell receptor (beta chain) sequence, with context. In the authors' workflow: Amplification of reference gene primers was used by the study to estimate nucleated cell counts. The data were produced by immunoSEQ multiplex PCR, yet TCRdb's version contains in-frame clones alone and is incomplete. Clone size and V and J calls were adopted from that table, with D and trimming inferred from the DNA. This sample has 200,000 to 250,000 clones; approximately 85% occur once, and the top ten carry 8.5% to 9.5%. The CDR3 contains 15 residues. The germline V gene has CDR1 LNHDA and CDR2 SQIVND (reference sequence). The V gene lost 4 bases and the J gene lost 1 base, with 13 bases spanning the gap. This sample was taken from a study of blood T cell repertoires in COVID-19. Whole-study context: Some COVID-19 samples were acute and others convalescent; all came from the United States, Italy and Spain. In each case, the material was cDNA or gDNA derived from T cells, B-cell-depleted T cells, or PBMCs.

Enrolled through a virtual design, the participants were between roughly 18 and 90 years of age and came from about two dozen US areas. This chain uses TRBV19 with TRBJ1-1; perhaps TRBD1 as D (6 bases). What was sequenced was PBMCs or T cells enriched from blood (not recorded which). The sequence came from a woman in her forties or fifties with acute COVID-19. Here the CDR3 DNA reads TGTGCCAGTAGTACAACCGGGACACAGAACACTGAAGCTTTCTTT. Amino acid sequence: CASSTTGTQNTEAFF.